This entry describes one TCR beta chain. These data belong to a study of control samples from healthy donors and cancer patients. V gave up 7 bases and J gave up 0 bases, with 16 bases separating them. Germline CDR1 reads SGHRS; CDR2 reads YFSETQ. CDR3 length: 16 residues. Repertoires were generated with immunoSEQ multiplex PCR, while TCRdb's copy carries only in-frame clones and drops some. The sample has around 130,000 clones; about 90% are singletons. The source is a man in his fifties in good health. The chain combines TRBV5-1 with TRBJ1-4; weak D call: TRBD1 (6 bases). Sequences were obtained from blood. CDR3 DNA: TGCGCCAGCTCTTCCGGGACACTGGCAACTAATGAAAAACTGTTTTTT. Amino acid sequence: CASSSGTLATNEKLFF.